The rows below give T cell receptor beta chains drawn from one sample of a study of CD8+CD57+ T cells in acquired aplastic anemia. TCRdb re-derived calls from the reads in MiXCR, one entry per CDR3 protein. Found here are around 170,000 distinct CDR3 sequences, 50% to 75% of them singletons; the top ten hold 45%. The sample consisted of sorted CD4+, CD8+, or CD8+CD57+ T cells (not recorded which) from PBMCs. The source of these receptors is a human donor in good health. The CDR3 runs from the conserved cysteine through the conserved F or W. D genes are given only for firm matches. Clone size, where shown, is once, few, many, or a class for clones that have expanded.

CDR3nt: TGTGCCAGCAGCGGAGGGGACAGCCTCTACGAGCAGTACTTC
CDR3aa: CASSGGDSLYEQYF
abundance: many
v_gene: TRBV9
d_gene: TRBD1
j_gene: TRBJ2-7

CDR3nt: TGCAGTGCTAGGCCAGGTTCGGGCAATCAGCCCCAGCATTTT
CDR3aa: CSARPGSGNQPQHF
abundance: NA
v_gene: TRBV20-1
d_gene: NA
j_gene: TRBJ1-5

CDR3nt: NA
CDR3aa: CASSFGGGASGDTEAF
abundance: NA
v_gene: TRBV5-1
d_gene: NA
j_gene: TRBJ2-6

CDR3nt: TGTGCCAGCAGCGAGAACAGGGGAATCTATGGCTACACCTTC
CDR3aa: CASSENRGIYGYTF
abundance: NA
v_gene: TRBV9
d_gene: TRBD1
j_gene: TRBJ1-2

CDR3nt: TGTGCCACCAGCGAGTCTCGAGGGCGGGACGAGCAGTACTTC
CDR3aa: CATSESRGRDEQYF
abundance: NA
v_gene: TRBV15
d_gene: NA
j_gene: TRBJ2-7

CDR3nt: TGCGCCAGCAGACGGGGTCGGGGGTTTAGTACAGATACGCAGTATTTT
CDR3aa: CASRRGRGFSTDTQYF
abundance: NA
v_gene: TRBV5-1
d_gene: NA
j_gene: TRBJ2-3

CDR3nt: TGTGCCATCAGTGAGTCGGGACAGGGATTAACTGAAGCTTTCTTT
CDR3aa: CAISESGQGLTEAFF
abundance: NA
v_gene: TRBV10-3
d_gene: TRBD1
j_gene: TRBJ1-1

CDR3nt: TGCAGTGCTAGTTCAACGTCAGATACGCAGTATTTT
CDR3aa: CSASSTSDTQYF
abundance: many
v_gene: TRBV20-1
d_gene: NA
j_gene: TRBJ2-3

CDR3nt: TGCAGCGTTGAAGGATCCCGGGGACTAGCGTCCAATGAGCAGTTCTTC
CDR3aa: CSVEGSRGLASNEQFF
abundance: many
v_gene: TRBV29-1
d_gene: TRBD2
j_gene: TRBJ2-1

CDR3nt: TGTGCCAGCAGCTTAGAGGGTAGCGGTCAGCCCCAGCATTTT
CDR3aa: CASSLEGSGQPQHF
abundance: few
v_gene: TRBV7-9
d_gene: NA
j_gene: TRBJ1-5

CDR3nt: TGTGCCAGGGCCCCTCGGGACTTGGTTGGCTACACCTTC
CDR3aa: CARAPRDLVGYTF
abundance: NA
v_gene: TRBV2
d_gene: NA
j_gene: TRBJ1-2

CDR3nt: TGTGCCAGCAGCTCAAAGGACGGCTCCTACGAGCAGTACTTC
CDR3aa: CASSSKDGSYEQYF
abundance: NA
v_gene: TRBV2
d_gene: NA
j_gene: TRBJ2-7

CDR3nt: TGTGCCAGCAGCCTGTCGGCGCATTGGGACGAGCAGTACTTC
CDR3aa: CASSLSAHWDEQYF
abundance: NA
v_gene: TRBV7-9
d_gene: NA
j_gene: TRBJ2-7

CDR3nt: TGCGCCAGCAGTCGACAGGGGGCAGCCTACGAGCAGTACTTC
CDR3aa: CASSRQGAAYEQYF
abundance: NA
v_gene: TRBV4-1
d_gene: TRBD1
j_gene: TRBJ2-7

CDR3nt: TGTGCCACCAGGGCGGACGGAGGGACAGCTTTCTTT
CDR3aa: CATRADGGTAFF
abundance: NA
v_gene: TRBV24-1
d_gene: NA
j_gene: TRBJ1-1

CDR3nt: TGTGCCAGCAGCTTGGCGCCGGGACTAGCGGTGGGGGAGCAGTACTTC
CDR3aa: CASSLAPGLAVGEQYF
abundance: NA
v_gene: TRBV5-6
d_gene: TRBD2
j_gene: TRBJ2-7

CDR3nt: TGCGCCAGCAGCTTGGACAGGGGAGGCCTTGAAGCTTTCTTT
CDR3aa: CASSLDRGGLEAFF
abundance: NA
v_gene: TRBV5-1
d_gene: TRBD1
j_gene: TRBJ1-1

CDR3nt: TGTGCCAGCCTCCCCCACCGGACAGGGAGCGGCTACACCTTC
CDR3aa: CASLPHRTGSGYTF
abundance: NA
v_gene: TRBV2
d_gene: TRBD1
j_gene: TRBJ1-2

CDR3nt: TGTGCCACCACAGGGACAGGGGACCGCATGAACACTGAAGCTTTCTTT
CDR3aa: CATTGTGDRMNTEAFF
abundance: NA
v_gene: TRBV15
d_gene: TRBD1
j_gene: TRBJ1-1

CDR3nt: TGTGCCAGCAGTTACAGAGGACGGAAAGAGCAGTACTTC
CDR3aa: CASSYRGRKEQYF
abundance: NA
v_gene: TRBV19
d_gene: NA
j_gene: TRBJ2-7

CDR3nt: TGTGCCAGCAGTCCAAAACAGGTCTGGTCTAGCACAGATACGCAGTATTTT
CDR3aa: CASSPKQVWSSTDTQYF
abundance: NA
v_gene: TRBV6-5
d_gene: NA
j_gene: TRBJ2-3

CDR3nt: TGTGCCACCAGCAGGCAATGGACTAGCGGGAGTAATGAGCAGTTCTTC
CDR3aa: CATSRQWTSGSNEQFF
abundance: NA
v_gene: TRBV15
d_gene: TRBD2
j_gene: TRBJ2-1

CDR3nt: TGTGCCAGCAGCGGGCGGACTAGCGGGCGGAATGAGCAGTTCTTC
CDR3aa: CASSGRTSGRNEQFF
abundance: NA
v_gene: TRBV7-9
d_gene: TRBD2
j_gene: TRBJ2-1

CDR3nt: TGTGCCAGTAGTATTAACTCCGACCGATACAATGAGGCTTTCTTT
CDR3aa: CASSINSDRYNEAFF
abundance: once
v_gene: TRBV19
d_gene: NA
j_gene: TRBJ1-1

CDR3nt: TGTGCCAGCAGTGTCTTCGGGACCACTGAAGCTTTCTTT
CDR3aa: CASSVFGTTEAFF
abundance: NA
v_gene: TRBV2
d_gene: NA
j_gene: TRBJ1-1